This TCR beta chain originates from a study of T-cell reconstitution after alpha-beta-depleted transplantation in children. Study conclusions and caveats: When one year had passed after transplant, most T-cell counts and diversity came from newly produced T cells. Where some patients showed high TCRbeta diversity at day 60, it came from recipient T cells and thymic progenitors that had survived. Approximately two months post-transplant, alpha-beta T cells reportedly originated from several hundred expanded graft clones.

Germline V gene sequence: CDR1 SEHNR, CDR2 FQNEAQ (reference sequence). V was clipped by 4 bases and J by 8 bases, with 23 bases between them. The CDR3 consists of 17 residues. Molecular barcoding with unique molecular identifiers was used for the TCRbeta library. TCRdb independently ran MiXCR on the PCR reads; one entry per CDR3 protein. This table has around 450,000 distinct CDR3 sequences, about 11% appearing once. This clonotype appeared many times. What it binds is unknown. This material consisted of PBMCs, taken before TCRalphabeta/CD19-depleted stem cell transplant. This chain links TRBV7-9 with TRBJ1-4; D call uncertain. This receptor was identified in a child younger than 10 with inherited bone marrow failure, due to receive a stem cell transplant. Here the CDR3 reads CASSSYRLARREEKLFF. Written as DNA, the CDR3 is TGTGCCAGCAGCTCATACCGGTTGGCGCGGCGGGAGGAAAAACTGTTTTTT.